The rows below give T cell receptor beta chains drawn from one sample of a study of cytomegalovirus exposure and HLA in healthy donors. Sequenced by immunoSEQ multiplex PCR; TCRdb stores in-frame clones only, minus some. This sample has about 89,000 clones; 70% to 80% occur once, and the top ten carry 3.7%. The sample was PBMCs. Receptors originate from a young man in good health and CMV-seronegative. Each CDR3 is given with its conserved first and last residue. D genes are given only for firm matches. The listing skips clone size in some rows; elsewhere it reads once, few, many or a size class.

v_gene	d_gene	abundance	j_gene	CDR3nt	CDR3aa
TRBV2	TRBD1	NA	TRBJ2-5	TGTGCCAGCAGTGCCCGGACAGGGGGCCTGTCTCAAGAGACCCAGTACTTC	CASSARTGGLSQETQYF
TRBV10-1	TRBD1	NA	TRBJ2-2	TGCGCCAGCAGCGAGAAGGGACAGGGATATCGAGGGGAGCTGTTTTTT	CASSEKGQGYRGELFF
TRBV19	TRBD1	NA	TRBJ1-2	TGTGCCAGTAGTGCACAGGGGAACTATGGCTACACCTTC	CASSAQGNYGYTF
TRBV28	TRBD1	NA	TRBJ1-1	TGTGCCAGCACCGACCGGGACAGGGTAAACAGACACACTGAAGCTTTCTTT	CASTDRDRVNRHTEAFF
TRBV10-3	TRBD1	NA	TRBJ2-7	TGTGCCATCAGGAGGACAGGGTCGGACGAGCAGTACTTC	CAIRRTGSDEQYF
TRBV25-1	TRBD1	NA	TRBJ1-1	TGTGCCAGCAGTGATGGGACAGTCAGTTTGGGTGCTTTCTTT	CASSDGTVSLGAFF
TRBV27	TRBD1	NA	TRBJ2-7	TGTGCCAGCAGTCCGCAGGGACAGGGGGCAGCCTACGAGCAGTACTTC	CASSPQGQGAAYEQYF
TRBV2	NA	few	TRBJ1-2	TGTGCCAGCAGTGCGGGAATGACGTATGGCTACACCTTC	CASSAGMTYGYTF
TRBV4-2	TRBD2	NA	TRBJ2-7	TGTGCCAGCAGCCAGGTGGGAGGGACTTCCTACGAGCAGTACTTC	CASSQVGGTSYEQYF
TRBV27	NA	NA	TRBJ2-2	TGTGCCAGCAGTCAAAAGCGGGTAACGAACACCGGGGAGCTGTTTTTT	CASSQKRVTNTGELFF
TRBV7-9	TRBD2	few	TRBJ2-1	TGTTCCAGCAGCTTAGACAGGACTAGCGGTTTTAATGAGCAGTTCTTC	CSSSLDRTSGFNEQFF
TRBV5-4	TRBD1	NA	TRBJ2-2	TGTGCCAGCAGCTTGAACAGGGGCATGAGGACCGGGGAGCTGTTTTTT	CASSLNRGMRTGELFF